These 12 T cell receptor beta chains were all obtained from the same sample, sequenced in a study of cytomegalovirus exposure and HLA in healthy donors. TCRdb's table, derived via immunoSEQ multiplex PCR, lists solely in-frame clones and lacks some. The top ten hold less than 9.5% of the sample, which has around 50,000 clones, 85% to 95% seen once. The sample was PBMCs. The receptors were gathered from a woman between 18 and 30 years old in good health and CMV-seropositive.

The chain joins TRBV5-6 to TRBJ1-1, with D possibly being TRBD1 (6 bases). The V and J ends lost 4 bases and 1 base respectively, with 8 bases between them. Looked up from germline, CDR1 is SGHDT and CDR2 is YYEEEE. The CDR3 sequence is 13 residues long. CDR3 sequence reads: CASSVDRNTEAFF. DNA of the CDR3: TGTGCCAGCAGCGTGGACAGGAACACTGAAGCTTTCTTT.

The chain has TRBV7-9 and TRBJ2-7; 12 bases are shared with TRBD2. Germline CDR1 and CDR2: SEHNR and FQNEAQ (reference sequence). V was clipped by 4 bases and J by 3 bases; unmatched bases: 4. CDR3 length: 15 residues. CDR3 in amino acids: CASSSGTSGYYEQYF. CDR3 bases: TGTGCCAGCAGCTCGGGGACTAGCGGGTACTACGAGCAGTACTTC.

This chain uses TRBV28 with TRBJ2-5; D not certain. The CDR3 length is 12 residues. Trimming took 7 bases from V and 3 from J, leaving 9 bases between them. Germline CDR1 MDHEN, CDR2 SYDVKM. The CDR3: CASISRKETQYF. In nucleotides, the CDR3 is TGTGCCAGCATTTCCAGAAAAGAGACCCAGTACTTC.

The V gene is TRBV2, the J gene TRBJ2-5; TRBD2 is a possible D gene (5 bases). This CDR3 region has 13 residues. Germline V gene data show CDR1 as SNHLY and CDR2 as FYNNEI. The ends were cut back, 6 bases at V and 1 base at J, with 9 bases in the middle. CDR3 amino acids: CASRRDGQETQYF. In nucleotides, the CDR3 is TGTGCCAGCAGGAGGGATGGCCAAGAGACCCAGTACTTC.

The chain carries TRBV7-2 and TRBJ1-3; TRBD1 aligns across 10 bases. The CDR3 is 16 amino acids. Per germline, CDR1 SGHTA and CDR2 FQGNSA. After removal of 1 base from V and 2 bases from J, the junction contained 2 bases not matched to a gene. The CDR3 region has the DNA TGTGCCAGCAGCTTAGAAGGACAGGGGGCTGGAAACACCATATATTTT. Protein product: CASSLEGQGAGNTIYF.

The chain combines TRBV28 with TRBJ1-2; D might be TRBD1 (6 bases). This CDR3 is 12 amino acids long. Trimming took 6 bases from V and 5 from J, leaving 10 bases between them. Germline values: CDR1 MDHEN, CDR2 SYDVKM. CDR3 nucleotides: TGTGCCAGCAGACAGGGATATTATGGCTACACCTTC. This encodes CASRQGYYGYTF.

The CDR3 coding sequence is TGTGCCAGTAGTATAGATGGGCGCGACCAGCCCCAGCATTTT. This sequence encodes CASSIDGRDQPQHF. The genes are TRBV19 and TRBJ1-5; unclear D gene. Germline-derived CDR1 and CDR2 are LNHDA and SQIVND (reference sequence). The CDR3 totals 14 residues. The V end was cut by 0 bases, the J end by 7 bases, with 10 bases between.

V and J are TRBV9 and TRBJ2-7; 12 bases align to TRBD2. This CDR3 region has 17 residues. Per germline, CDR1 SGDLS and CDR2 YYNGEE. Trimming removed 4 bases from V and 0 bases from J; junction bases left unmatched: 8. The CDR3 DNA reads as TGTGCCAGCAGCTCAGGACTAGCGGGATCGCCCTCCTACGAGCAGTACTTC. Translating gives CASSSGLAGSPSYEQYF. Full variable domain (rest looked up from reference TRBV9 and TRBJ2-7): DSGVTQTPKHLITATGQRVTLRCSPRSGDLSVYWYQQSLDQGLQFLIQYYNGEERAKGNILERFSAQQFPDLHSELNLSSLELGDSALYFCASSSGLAGSPSYEQYFGPGTRLTVT.

This sequence joins TRBV9 and TRBJ2-3, with 11 bases aligning to TRBD2. CDR3 length equals 17 residues. The V gene's germline CDR1 is SGDLS and CDR2 YYNGEE. V shed 2 bases and J 3 bases; nucleotides not matched to a gene: 8. The DNA for the CDR3 is TGTGCCAGCAGCGTTGGTAGCGGGAGGGAGGGGACAGATACGCAGTATTTT. Its protein product is CASSVGSGREGTDTQYF.

The genes are TRBV10-3 and TRBJ1-2; a possible D gene is TRBD1 (6 bases). The V end was cut by 11 bases, the J end by 2 bases, with 12 bases between. This CDR3 has 12 amino acids. Germline CDR1 and CDR2: ENHRY and SYGVKD. The CDR3 loop is CAPPTGNYGYTF. The CDR3 DNA reads TGTGCCCCCCCAACAGGGAACTATGGCTACACCTTC.

The table lists this clone with a count of one. V usage is TRBV19 and J usage is TRBJ2-3; D may be TRBD2 (6 bases). The CDR3 is made up of 14 amino acids. V lost 7 bases to trimming and J lost 4 bases, with 15 bases between them. The germline gives CDR1 LNHDA, CDR2 SQIVND (reference sequence). CDR3 region: CASTRDPGADTQYF. Here the CDR3 DNA reads TGTGCCAGTACCCGAGATCCGGGAGCAGATACGCAGTATTTT.

The V and J genes are TRBV18 and TRBJ1-2, with 7 bases matching TRBD1. The CDR3 is 15 residues long. Germline lookup yields CDR1 KGHSH and CDR2 LQKENI. The ends lost 3 bases at V and 3 bases at J; junction bases unmatched: 7. The CDR3 nucleotides are TGTGCCAGCTCACCGTTCAGGGGGGCCGACTATGGCTACACCTTC. Residues: CASSPFRGADYGYTF.